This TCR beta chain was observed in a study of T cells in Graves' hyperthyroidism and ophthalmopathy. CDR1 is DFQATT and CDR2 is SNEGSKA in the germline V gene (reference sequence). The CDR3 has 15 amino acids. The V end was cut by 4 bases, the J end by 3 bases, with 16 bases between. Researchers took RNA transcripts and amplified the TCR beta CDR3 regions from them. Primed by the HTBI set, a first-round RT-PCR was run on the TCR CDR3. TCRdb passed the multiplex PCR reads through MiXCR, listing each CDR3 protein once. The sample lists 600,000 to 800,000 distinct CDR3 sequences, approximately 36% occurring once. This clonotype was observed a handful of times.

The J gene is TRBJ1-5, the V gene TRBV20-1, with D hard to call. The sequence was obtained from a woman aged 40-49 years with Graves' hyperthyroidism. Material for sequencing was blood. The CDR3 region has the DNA TGCAGTGCTAATGAGTTCAGTAGCATCAATCAGCCCCAGCATTTT. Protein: CSANEFSSINQPQHF.